What follows is one TCR beta chain and its context. What it binds is unknown. Researchers ran the PCR with 60 Vbeta and 13 Jbeta primers. Repertoires were generated with immunoSEQ multiplex PCR, while TCRdb's copy carries only in-frame clones and drops some. The table records about 140,000 clones, roughly 75% of them present only once. The CDR3 extends over 11 amino acids. V gave up 7 bases and J gave up 7 bases, with 10 bases separating them. From germline, CDR1 is MDHEN and CDR2 SYDVKM. This record belongs to a study of cytomegalovirus exposure and HLA in healthy donors. Study-level results: The authors judged a highly shared variant cluster likely a sequencing artifact. Relative to the roughly 700-donor mean, N-insertions were reportedly fewer in an Asian-associated ancestry cluster in a later analysis. Analyzed later, most CMV-associated TCR beta chains appeared HLA-restricted. Prior analysis indicated that the majority of TCR beta V segments exhibited productivity approximately 90% or approximately 30% of the time.

The sample comprised PBMCs. The receptor was derived from a man aged 25 to 40 in good health and CMV-seronegative. The chain carries TRBV28 and TRBJ1-2, with D perhaps TRBD1 (6 bases). CDR3 nucleotides: TGTGCCAGCACCCTCAGGGGTGGCTACACCTTC. It yields the protein CASTLRGGYTF.